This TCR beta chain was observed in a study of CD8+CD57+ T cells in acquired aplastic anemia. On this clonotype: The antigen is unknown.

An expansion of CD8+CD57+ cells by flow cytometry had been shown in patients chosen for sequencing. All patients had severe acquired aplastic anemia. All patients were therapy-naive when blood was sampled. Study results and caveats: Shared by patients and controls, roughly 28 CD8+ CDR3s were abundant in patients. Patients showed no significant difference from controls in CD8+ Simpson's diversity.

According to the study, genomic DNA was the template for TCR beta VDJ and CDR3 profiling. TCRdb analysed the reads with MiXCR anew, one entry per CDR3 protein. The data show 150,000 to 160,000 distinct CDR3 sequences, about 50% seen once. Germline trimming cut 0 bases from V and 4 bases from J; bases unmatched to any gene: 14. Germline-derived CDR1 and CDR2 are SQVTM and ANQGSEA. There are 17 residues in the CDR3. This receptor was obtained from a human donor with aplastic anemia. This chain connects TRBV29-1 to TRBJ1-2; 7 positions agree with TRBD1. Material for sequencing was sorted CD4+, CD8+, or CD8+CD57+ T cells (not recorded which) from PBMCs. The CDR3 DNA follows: TGCAGCGTTGAAGAACTAGGGACAGAGGAGCTTCTCTATGGCTACACCTTC. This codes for CSVEELGTEELLYGYTF.